This passage covers 30 T cell receptor beta chains from one sample sequenced in a study of CXCR3-negative and CXCR3-positive naive CD8 T cells. In preparing the TRB cDNA libraries, 5' RACE with UMI labels was used. TCRdb re-called the 5' RACE reads, yielding one record per CDR3 amino acid sequence without DNA. The table lists 20,000 to 25,000 distinct CDR3 sequences. Material for sequencing was memory CD8+ T cells from blood. These receptor sequences come from a human donor in good health. Some clones in this sample may be carry-over from other donors' samples.

The chain combines TRBV7-2 with TRBJ2-2. This CDR3 region has 13 residues. From germline, CDR1 is SGHTA and CDR2 FQGNSA. The CDR3 loop reads CASSSHFTGELFF.

This rearrangement joins TRBV20-1 to TRBJ2-4. This CDR3 has 15 amino acids. Germline CDR1 and CDR2: DFQATT and SNEGSKA (reference sequence). This CDR3 is CSARVGYLAKNIQYF.

This rearrangement joins TRBV29-1 to TRBJ2-7. CDR1 is SQVTM and CDR2 is ANQGSEA in the germline V gene. CDR3 length equals 13 residues. The chain's CDR3 is CSVVDELTYEQYF.

The chain is built from TRBV12-3 or TRBV12-4 and TRBJ2-3; the TCRdb D gene call, TRBD1, has no DNA to confirm it. The CDR3 has 15 residues. The CDR3 region is CASSPWDSNTDTQYF.

V is TRBV6-6 and J is TRBJ1-1; TCRdb's D gene call, TRBD1, goes unchecked for lack of DNA. The germline gives CDR1 MNHNY, CDR2 SVGAGI (reference sequence). The CDR3 contains 14 residues. CDR3 sequence: CASSPLSALTEAFF.

The J gene is TRBJ2-1, the V gene TRBV5-4; TCRdb selects TRBD1, and the lack of DNA leaves this call unchecked. In germline, CDR1 is SGHNT, CDR2 YYREEE (reference sequence). The CDR3 spans 14 residues. The CDR3 loop is CASRVPGGSGEQFF. The variable domain in full, with the rest retrieved from reference TRBV5-4 and TRBJ2-1, is ETGVTQSPTHLIKTRGQQVTLRCSSQSGHNTVSWYQQALGQGPQFIFQYYREEENGRGNFPPRFSGLQFPNYSSELNVNALELDDSALYLCASRVPGGSGEQFFGPGTRLTVL.

The chain's CDR3 is CASSSRPRSYEQYF. The chain recombines TRBV28 with TRBJ2-7; TCRdb picks TRBD2, but there is no DNA to check that call. The CDR3 loop spans 14 amino acids. Germline V gene lookup returns CDR1 MDHEN and CDR2 SYDVKM.

V and J are TRBV7-9 and TRBJ2-3. Germline V gives CDR1 SEHNR, CDR2 FQNEAQ (reference sequence). The CDR3 has 16 residues. The CDR3 loop is CASSNRLAGGTDTQYF. Full variable domain (outside the CDR3, taken from reference TRBV7-9 and TRBJ2-3): DTGVSQNPRHKITKRGQNVTFRCDPISEHNRLYWYRQTLGQGPEFLTYFQNEAQLEKSRLLSDRFSAERPKGSFSTLEIQRTEQGDSAMYLCASSNRLAGGTDTQYFGPGTRLTVL.

The rearrangement links TRBV15 to TRBJ2-1; checking the TCRdb D call of TRBD2 is not possible without DNA. The CDR3 extends over 17 amino acids. The V gene's germline CDR1 is LNHNV and CDR2 YYDKDF (reference sequence). This CDR3 is CATSRDLTSGPYNEQFF.

CDR3 protein: CASSLTYRGMDTGELFF. V and J are TRBV7-3 and TRBJ2-2; TCRdb's D call of TRBD1 is untestable without DNA. CDR1 is SGHTA, CDR2 FQGTGA, per germline. The CDR3 is 17 residues long.

The chain joins TRBV20-1 to TRBJ2-1; the D call from TCRdb, TRBD2, cannot be confirmed without DNA. Germline V lookup: CDR1 DFQATT, CDR2 SNEGSKA (reference sequence). The CDR3 sequence is 14 residues long. CDR3 residues: CSATLAGDYNEQFF.

The V gene is TRBV2, the J gene TRBJ2-2; TCRdb outputs TRBD2, but without DNA this stays unchecked. The CDR3 sequence is 14 residues long. Germline loops: CDR1 SNHLY, CDR2 FYNNEI. CDR3 residues: CASQGRGVTGELFF.

The V call is TRBV20-1, the J call TRBJ2-7; as DNA is missing, the TRBD2 call by TCRdb cannot be tested. CDR3 length equals 14 residues. CDR1 and CDR2 (germline): DFQATT, SNEGSKA (reference sequence). The CDR3 loop reads CSATSGGGIYEQYF.

V gene TRBV20-1 combines with J gene TRBJ2-1; there is no DNA to check the TCRdb D call of TRBD1. The CDR3 consists of 14 residues. Germline CDR1 DFQATT, CDR2 SNEGSKA (reference sequence). CDR3 sequence: CSARDRGDYNEQFF.

This chain links TRBV29-1 with TRBJ2-3; there is no DNA to check the TCRdb D call of TRBD2. Germline CDR1 SQVTM, CDR2 ANQGSEA. CDR3 length: 14 amino acids. CDR3 loop: CSVRAGGLGDTQYF.

This chain joins TRBV7-9 and TRBJ1-2. The CDR3 sequence is 17 residues long. Germline-derived CDR1 and CDR2 are SEHNR and FQNEAQ (reference sequence). The CDR3 loop is CASSQSWGPETNAGYTF.

The chain has TRBV15 and TRBJ2-2. The CDR3 covers 14 residues. Germline assignment: CDR1 LNHNV and CDR2 YYDKDF (reference sequence). The CDR3 sequence: CATSRDRYTGELFF.

CDR3 region: CASSQVIGTLNYGYTF. This sequence joins TRBV4-1 and TRBJ1-2. CDR3 length: 16 amino acids. CDR1 and CDR2 (germline): MGHRA, YSYEKL.

The chain couples TRBV7-9 to TRBJ2-7; the TCRdb D gene call, TRBD2, has no DNA to confirm it. The CDR3 is 15 amino acids. Germline values: CDR1 SEHNR, CDR2 FQNEAQ (reference sequence). The CDR3 protein is CASSPPEGGSYEQYF. The variable domain in full, with the rest retrieved from reference TRBV7-9 and TRBJ2-7, is DTGVSQNPRHKITKRGQNVTFRCDPISEHNRLYWYRQTLGQGPEFLTYFQNEAQLEKSRLLSDRFSAERPKGSFSTLEIQRTEQGDSAMYLCASSPPEGGSYEQYFGPGTRLTVT.

V is TRBV6-4 and J is TRBJ2-7; without DNA, the TCRdb call of TRBD2 cannot be checked. Germline V gives CDR1 MRHNA, CDR2 SNTAGT. This CDR3 region has 15 residues. The CDR3 reads CASAQTSGANYEQYF.

The V gene is TRBV6-6, the J gene TRBJ2-7; TCRdb picks TRBD1, but there is no DNA to check that call. The CDR3 length is 15 residues. Per germline, CDR1 MNHNY and CDR2 SVGAGI (reference sequence). The CDR3 region is CASSYPRQGHYEQYF.

The V call is TRBV20-1, the J call TRBJ2-2; TCRdb's D call of TRBD1 is untestable without DNA. Per germline, CDR1 DFQATT and CDR2 SNEGSKA (reference sequence). The CDR3 totals 16 residues. The CDR3 spells CSALSTSQGYTGELFF.

This rearrangement joins TRBV7-6 to TRBJ1-1; checking the TCRdb D call of TRBD1 is not possible without DNA. CDR1 and CDR2 (germline): SGHVS, FNYEAQ. The length of the CDR3 is 18 residues. The CDR3: CASSSPWGPGQGITEAFF.

V usage is TRBV7-7 and J usage is TRBJ2-2. The CDR3 covers 14 residues. Germline V gene sequence: CDR1 SSHAT, CDR2 FNYEAQ (reference sequence). CDR3: CASSLAGDTGELFF.

V usage is TRBV28 and J usage is TRBJ2-7; TCRdb lists TRBD1, though no DNA is available to test this call. This CDR3 spans 15 amino acids. The germline V gene has CDR1 MDHEN and CDR2 SYDVKM. The CDR3 is CASSFHRDPPNEQYF.

This rearrangement joins TRBV29-1 to TRBJ2-7. This CDR3 spans 13 amino acids. Germline CDR1 SQVTM, CDR2 ANQGSEA. The CDR3 loop reads CSVEDEDTYEQYF.

The chain recombines TRBV3-1 with TRBJ2-1; the D call of TRBD2 rests on TCRdb alone, since no DNA is present to check it. The CDR3 has 16 amino acids. Germline CDR1 reads LGHDT; CDR2 reads YNNKEL (reference sequence). The CDR3 sequence is CASSPGLAVLYNEQFF.

This sequence joins TRBV14 and TRBJ2-4; the D call from TCRdb, TRBD2, cannot be confirmed without DNA. The CDR3 spans 16 residues. Germline V gives CDR1 SGHDN, CDR2 FVKESK. The chain's CDR3 is CASSQVKGPAKNIQYF.

This chain connects TRBV14 to TRBJ2-7; TCRdb proposes TRBD1, but this gene call is untestable without DNA. Germline V gene sequence: CDR1 SGHDN, CDR2 FVKESK. This CDR3 contains 15 residues. The CDR3 loop reads CASSQAPGGLYEQYF.

This clonotype ranks as medium-sized (0.01 to 0.1%) in terms of frequency. This chain joins TRBV15 and TRBJ2-6. The CDR3 sequence is 15 residues long. In germline, CDR1 is LNHNV, CDR2 YYDKDF (reference sequence). The CDR3 sequence is CATSSTPSGANVLTF.